The rows below give T cell receptor beta chains drawn from one sample of a study of blood T cell repertoires in COVID-19. Only in-frame clones appear in the TCRdb table, and some are missing; sequencing was by immunoSEQ multiplex PCR. The data contain about 84,000 clones, 75% to 85% of them singletons. The sequencing input was peripheral blood. The receptors stem from a woman aged 80 or over with acute or convalescent COVID-19. The CDR3 runs from the conserved cysteine through the conserved F or W. A D gene is named only where the DNA matches it firmly. Clone size is not always given. Where it is, it says once, few, many or a class for expanded clones.

TRBD1	TRBV5-1	TRBJ1-2	NA	TGCGCCAGCAGCCCCGGGACAGGAGATGGCTACACCTTC	CASSPGTGDGYTF
TRBD2	TRBV18	TRBJ2-1	NA	TGTGCCAGCTCACCACCTCTAGCGGGGAACAATGAGCAGTTCTTC	CASSPPLAGNNEQFF
TRBD1	TRBV9	TRBJ2-2	NA	TGTGCCAGCAGCGGGGGACAGGGGTCGAACACCGGGGAGCTGTTTTTT	CASSGGQGSNTGELFF
NA	TRBV6-5	TRBJ1-4	NA	TGTGCCAGCAGTTACGACAAAACTAATGAAAAACTGTTTTTT	CASSYDKTNEKLFF
NA	TRBV6-2/TRBV6-3	TRBJ2-5	NA	TGTGCCAGCACTTACAGACAGCAAGAGACCCAGTACTTC	CASTYRQQETQYF
TRBD2	TRBV19	TRBJ2-7	NA	TGTGCCAGTAGTCCCTTAGGGACTAACCCCTACGAGCAGTACTTC	CASSPLGTNPYEQYF
TRBD2	TRBV3-1/TRBV3-2	TRBJ2-5	NA	TGTGCCAGCAGCCAAGAACTAGCGGGAGGACAGGTTCTACAAGAGACCCAGTACTTC	CASSQELAGGQVLQETQYF
NA	TRBV7-9	TRBJ1-2	few	TGTGCCAGCAGCTTAGGACGGAGTGGACAGTCATATGGCTACACCTTC	CASSLGRSGQSYGYTF
TRBD2	TRBV24-1	TRBJ2-1	NA	TGTGCCACCAGTGTTGCGGGAGGGACGTCCTACAATGAGCAGTTCTTC	CATSVAGGTSYNEQFF
NA	TRBV6-5	TRBJ2-2	NA	TGTGCCAGCAGTTATCTAGTACGAACCGGGGAGCTGTTTTTT	CASSYLVRTGELFF